The 7 T cell receptor beta chains below were found in one sample sequenced in a study of blood T cell repertoires in COVID-19. TCRdb keeps only in-frame clones here, not all; method: immunoSEQ multiplex PCR. The data show around 99,000 clones, around four fifths seen once. The sequencing sample was made of peripheral blood. Every receptor here comes from a man aged 65 to 79 with acute or convalescent COVID-19.

The chain combines TRBV9 with TRBJ1-1; D not resolved. This CDR3 has 13 amino acids. Germline V gives CDR1 SGDLS, CDR2 YYNGEE. V was cut by 0 bases and J by 11 bases, with 14 bases left in between. The CDR3 protein is CASSVVDSAGAFF. In DNA form, the CDR3 reads TGTGCCAGCAGCGTAGTTGACTCCGCTGGGGCTTTCTTT.

The V call is TRBV27, the J call TRBJ2-1, with TRBD1 identical over 9 bases. The CDR3 is 15 residues long. Looked up from germline, CDR1 is MNHEY and CDR2 is SMNVEV (reference sequence). V lost 5 bases, J lost 3 bases, and 5 bases stayed unmatched. CDR3: CASSPGQGFYNEQFF. The CDR3 bases are TGTGCCAGCAGTCCCGGACAGGGGTTCTACAATGAGCAGTTCTTC.

On this clone: The sample contains more than one DNA sequence encoding this CDR3. The chain uses TRBV5-1 and TRBJ1-1; 7 bases line up with TRBD1. J was trimmed by 0 bases and V by 2 bases; bases with no gene match: 4. The CDR3 covers 15 residues. Per the germline V gene, CDR1 is SGHRS and CDR2 is YFSETQ. CDR3 protein: CASSLRQGMNTEAFF. In DNA form, the CDR3 reads TGCGCCAGCAGCTTACGACAGGGCATGAACACTGAAGCTTTCTTT.

The chain links TRBV7-8 to TRBJ1-4; D uncertain. V lost 5 bases, J lost 4 bases, and 8 bases lay in between. This CDR3 has 13 residues. Germline V CDR1 and CDR2: SGHVS, FQNEAQ. The CDR3 coding sequence is TGTGCCAGCAGCCCCGTCAGTAATGAAAAACTGTTTTTT. This translates into CASSPVSNEKLFF. Based on the CDR3 plus reference TRBV7-8 and TRBJ1-4, the full variable domain is GAGVSQSPRYKVAKRGQDVALRCDPISGHVSLFWYQQALGQGPEFLTYFQNEAQLDKSGLPSDRFFAERPEGSVSTLKIQRTQQEDSAVYLCASSPVSNEKLFFGSGTQLSVL.

This clone was detected a few times. The chain joins TRBV2 to TRBJ1-2, with TRBD1 matching 7 bases. In germline, CDR1 is SNHLY, CDR2 FYNNEI. The CDR3 consists of 15 residues. J lost 3 bases, V lost 11 bases, and 15 bases had no gene match. The CDR3 sequence: CASLTPTGEDYGYTF. The CDR3 DNA sequence: TGTGCCTCACTGACCCCAACAGGGGAGGACTATGGCTACACCTTC. Supplemented by reference TRBV2 and TRBJ1-2, the full variable domain reads EPEVTQTPSHQVTQMGQEVILRCVPISNHLYFYWYRQILGQKVEFLVSFYNNEISEKSEIFDDQFSVERPDGSNFTLKIRSTKLEDSAMYFCASLTPTGEDYGYTFGSGTRLTVV.

The chain employs TRBV7-2 and TRBJ2-5; TRBD2 matches 15 bases. The V and J ends lost 3 bases and 2 bases, in that order; junction bases with no gene match: 7. This CDR3 comprises 18 residues. CDR1 is SGHTA and CDR2 is FQGNSA in the germline V gene. The CDR3 sequence is CASSLMGLAGGPQETQYF. In DNA, the CDR3 is TGTGCCAGCAGCTTGATGGGACTAGCGGGGGGCCCTCAAGAGACCCAGTACTTC.

V and J are TRBV2 and TRBJ2-2, with D unclear. V lost 10 bases and J lost 6, with 12 bases in between. CDR1 and CDR2 from the germline V gene are SNHLY and FYNNEI. The CDR3 covers 12 residues. For the CDR3, the DNA is TGTGCCATCCGTCCTATGGCCGGGGAGCTGTTTTTT. It codes for CAIRPMAGELFF.